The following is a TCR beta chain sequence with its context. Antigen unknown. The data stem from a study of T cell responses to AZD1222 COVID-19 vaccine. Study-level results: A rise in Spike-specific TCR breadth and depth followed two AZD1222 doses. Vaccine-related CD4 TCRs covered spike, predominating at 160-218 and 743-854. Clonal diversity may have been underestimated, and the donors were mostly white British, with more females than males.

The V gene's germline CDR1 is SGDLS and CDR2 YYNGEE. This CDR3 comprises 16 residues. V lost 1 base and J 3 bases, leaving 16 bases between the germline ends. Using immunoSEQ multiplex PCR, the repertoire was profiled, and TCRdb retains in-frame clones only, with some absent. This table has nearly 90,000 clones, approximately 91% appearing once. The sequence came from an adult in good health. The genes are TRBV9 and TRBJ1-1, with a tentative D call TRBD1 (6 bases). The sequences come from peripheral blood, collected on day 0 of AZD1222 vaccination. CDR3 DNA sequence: TGTGCCAGCAGCGTATCAGGAGCATCAGGGGACACTGAAGCTTTCTTT. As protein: CASSVSGASGDTEAFF.